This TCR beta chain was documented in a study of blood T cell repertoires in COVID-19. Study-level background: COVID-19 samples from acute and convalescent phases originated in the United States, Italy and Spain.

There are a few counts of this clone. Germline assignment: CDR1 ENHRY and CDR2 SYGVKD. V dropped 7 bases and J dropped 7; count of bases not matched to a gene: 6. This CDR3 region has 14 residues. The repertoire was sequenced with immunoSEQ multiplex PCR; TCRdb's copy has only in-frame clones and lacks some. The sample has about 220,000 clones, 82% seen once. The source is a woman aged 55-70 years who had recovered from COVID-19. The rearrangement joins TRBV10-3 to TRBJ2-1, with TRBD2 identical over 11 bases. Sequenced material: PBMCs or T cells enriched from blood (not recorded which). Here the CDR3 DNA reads TGTGCCATCACCGATAGCGGGAGGGATAATGAGCAGTTCTTC. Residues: CAITDSGRDNEQFF.